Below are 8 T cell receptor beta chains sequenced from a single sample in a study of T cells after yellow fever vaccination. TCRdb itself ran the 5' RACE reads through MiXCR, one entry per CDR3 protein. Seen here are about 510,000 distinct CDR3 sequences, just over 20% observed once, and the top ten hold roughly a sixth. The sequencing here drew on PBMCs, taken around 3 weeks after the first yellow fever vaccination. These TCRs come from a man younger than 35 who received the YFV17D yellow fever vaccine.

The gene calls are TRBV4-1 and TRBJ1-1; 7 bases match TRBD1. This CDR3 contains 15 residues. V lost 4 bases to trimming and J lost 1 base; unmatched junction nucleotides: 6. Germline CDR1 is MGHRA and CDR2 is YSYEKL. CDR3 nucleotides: TGCGCCAGCAGCCCCAGACAGGGTTGGAACACTGAAGCTTTCTTT. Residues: CASSPRQGWNTEAFF.

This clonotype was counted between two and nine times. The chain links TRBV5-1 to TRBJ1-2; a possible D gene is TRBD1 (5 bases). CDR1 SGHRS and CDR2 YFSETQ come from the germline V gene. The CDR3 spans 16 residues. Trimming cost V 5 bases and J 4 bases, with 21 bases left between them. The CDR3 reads CASSQGGRAALYGYTF. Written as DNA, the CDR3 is TGCGCCAGCAGTCAGGGAGGCCGGGCGGCTCTCTATGGCTACACCTTC.

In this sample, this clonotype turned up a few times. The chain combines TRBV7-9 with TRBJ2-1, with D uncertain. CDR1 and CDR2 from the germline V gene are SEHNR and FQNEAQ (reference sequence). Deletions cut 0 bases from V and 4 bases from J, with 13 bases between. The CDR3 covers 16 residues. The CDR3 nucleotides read TGTGCCAGCAGCTTAGCATATGGCCGAGTTTACAATGAGCAGTTCTTC. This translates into CASSLAYGRVYNEQFF.

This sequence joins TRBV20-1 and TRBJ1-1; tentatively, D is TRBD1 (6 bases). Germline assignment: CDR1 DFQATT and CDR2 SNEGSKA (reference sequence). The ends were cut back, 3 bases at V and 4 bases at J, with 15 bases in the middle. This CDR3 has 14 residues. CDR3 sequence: CSARRDIQGTEAFF. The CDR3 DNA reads TGCAGTGCTAGGAGGGATATACAGGGCACTGAAGCTTTCTTT.

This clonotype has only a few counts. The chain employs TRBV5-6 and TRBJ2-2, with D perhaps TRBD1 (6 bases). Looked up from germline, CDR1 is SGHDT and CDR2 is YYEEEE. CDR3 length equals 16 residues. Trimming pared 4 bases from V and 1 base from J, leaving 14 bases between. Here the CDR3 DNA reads TGTGCCAGCAGCGGTAACAGGGCCCTGAACACCGGGGAGCTGTTTTTT. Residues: CASSGNRALNTGELFF.

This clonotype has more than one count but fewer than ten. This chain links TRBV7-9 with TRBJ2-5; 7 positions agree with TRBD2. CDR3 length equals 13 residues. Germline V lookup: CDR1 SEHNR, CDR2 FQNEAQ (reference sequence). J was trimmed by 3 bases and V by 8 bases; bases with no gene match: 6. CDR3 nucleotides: TGTGCCAGCCGGGAGGCAAACGAAGAGACCCAGTACTTC. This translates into CASREANEETQYF.

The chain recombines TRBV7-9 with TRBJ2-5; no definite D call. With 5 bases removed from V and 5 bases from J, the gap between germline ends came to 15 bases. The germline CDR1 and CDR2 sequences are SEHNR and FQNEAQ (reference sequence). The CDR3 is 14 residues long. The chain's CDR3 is CASSLPRRTETQYF. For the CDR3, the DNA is TGTGCCAGCAGCCTCCCCCGCAGGACGGAGACCCAGTACTTC.

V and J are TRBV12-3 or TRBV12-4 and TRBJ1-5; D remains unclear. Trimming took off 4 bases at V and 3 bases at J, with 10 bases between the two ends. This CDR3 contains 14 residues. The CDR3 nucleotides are TGTGCCAGCAGTTCGCACAGCCCCAATCAGCCCCAGCATTTT. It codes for CASSSHSPNQPQHF.